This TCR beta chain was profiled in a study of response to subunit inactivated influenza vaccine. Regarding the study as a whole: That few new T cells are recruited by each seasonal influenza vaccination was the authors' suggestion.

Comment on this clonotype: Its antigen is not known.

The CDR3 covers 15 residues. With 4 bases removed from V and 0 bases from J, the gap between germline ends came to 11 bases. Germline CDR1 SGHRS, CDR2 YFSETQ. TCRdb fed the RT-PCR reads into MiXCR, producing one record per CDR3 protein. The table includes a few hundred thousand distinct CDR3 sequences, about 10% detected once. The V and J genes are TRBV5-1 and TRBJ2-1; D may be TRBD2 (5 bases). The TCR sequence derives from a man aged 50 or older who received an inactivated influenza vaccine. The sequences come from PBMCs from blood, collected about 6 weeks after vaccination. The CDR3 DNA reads TGCGCCAGCAGCGTGACTACGATCTCCTACAATGAGCAGTTCTTC. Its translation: CASSVTTISYNEQFF.